The 7 T cell receptor beta chains given below trace back to one sample, sequenced in a study of CD8 T cells in ankylosing spondylitis (dated by TCRdb to about 2017). Libraries were built with 5' RACE. Data came from an Illumina HiSeq 2500. TCRdb redid the processing of the public reads, applying fastp at Q25 and MiXCR, and retained in-frame beta chains. Rows merge per CDR3 protein into single entries with the most common DNA and genes. The sample table contains 250,000 to 400,000 distinct CDR3 sequences; only one count was recorded for 11% of them. The biggest ten clones account for 9.1% of the sample. Sequencing was performed on blood, either unsorted or a sorted T cell fraction (not recorded which). Receptors were obtained from a female donor with ankylosing spondylitis or in good health (not recorded which).

In its sample, this clonotype was seen many times. The chain couples TRBV7-2 to TRBJ1-2, with 11 bases that match TRBD1. The junction had 6 bases not matched to a gene; V was cut back by 7 bases and J by 5 bases. This CDR3 comprises 14 residues. Germline loops: CDR1 SGHTA, CDR2 FQGNSA. DNA of the CDR3: TGTGCCAGCACCGGACAGGGGGCCAAGTATGGCTACACCTTC. Protein product: CASTGQGAKYGYTF.

This clonotype turned up a few times. V gene TRBV20-1 combines with J gene TRBJ2-7, with a possible D match to TRBD1 (5 bases). The CDR3 loop spans 15 amino acids. Germline V lookup: CDR1 DFQATT, CDR2 SNEGSKA (reference sequence). Trimming shortened V by 2 bases and J by 3 bases, and 17 bases separated the two germline ends. The CDR3 region has the DNA TGCAGTGCTAGATTGGCAGGGAACGATCTCTACGAGCAGTACTTC. Translating it yields CSARLAGNDLYEQYF.

This clonotype appeared a few times. The chain recombines TRBV20-1 with TRBJ2-3; 7 bases match TRBD2. V gave up 2 bases and J gave up 0 bases; unmatched junction bases: 5. There are 15 residues in the CDR3. The germline V gene has CDR1 DFQATT and CDR2 SNEGSKA (reference sequence). CDR3 nucleotides: TGCAGTGCTAGACCGGGACTACCTAGCACAGATACGCAGTATTTT. Translation: CSARPGLPSTDTQYF.

In its sample, this clonotype was seen a few times. This chain's CDR3 is CSAQDSGSVGEQFF. CDR3 sequence (DNA): TGCAGTGCGCAAGATAGCGGGAGTGTTGGTGAGCAGTTCTTC. V and J are TRBV20-1 and TRBJ2-1; 9 nucleotides match TRBD2. After removal of 6 bases from V and 9 bases from J, the junction contained 12 bases not matched to a gene. Looked up from germline, CDR1 is DFQATT and CDR2 is SNEGSKA (reference sequence). The CDR3 loop spans 14 amino acids.

This clonotype occurred a few times. The genes are TRBV3-1 and TRBJ2-4; D gene uncertain. In germline, CDR1 is LGHDT, CDR2 YNNKEL (reference sequence). The CDR3 contains 13 residues. The V and J ends lost 1 base and 3 bases respectively, with 4 bases between them. The CDR3 reads CASSQVGKNIQYF. The DNA of the CDR3 is TGTGCCAGCAGCCAAGTTGGCAAAAACATTCAGTACTTC.

This clonotype was counted many times. The V gene is TRBV15, the J gene TRBJ1-5; D is possibly TRBD1 (5 bases). This CDR3 contains 15 residues. Trimming stripped 5 bases from V and 6 bases from J, with 17 bases between. Per the germline V gene, CDR1 is LNHNV and CDR2 is YYDKDF (reference sequence). The CDR3 sequence: CATSPPPRGSQPQHF. The CDR3 nucleotides read TGTGCCACCAGCCCTCCCCCCCGGGGGTCTCAGCCCCAGCATTTT.

A word on this clonotype: It may be a read error: a sequence one base away is much more abundant. This chain uses TRBV3-1 with TRBJ2-7; D remains ambiguous. The CDR3 totals 13 residues. Germline V gene lookup returns CDR1 LGHDT and CDR2 YNNKEL (reference sequence). The CDR3 DNA reads TGTGCCAGCAGCCAGACCTTAGCAGGCGAGCAGCACTTC. The encoded protein is CASSQTLAGEQHF.